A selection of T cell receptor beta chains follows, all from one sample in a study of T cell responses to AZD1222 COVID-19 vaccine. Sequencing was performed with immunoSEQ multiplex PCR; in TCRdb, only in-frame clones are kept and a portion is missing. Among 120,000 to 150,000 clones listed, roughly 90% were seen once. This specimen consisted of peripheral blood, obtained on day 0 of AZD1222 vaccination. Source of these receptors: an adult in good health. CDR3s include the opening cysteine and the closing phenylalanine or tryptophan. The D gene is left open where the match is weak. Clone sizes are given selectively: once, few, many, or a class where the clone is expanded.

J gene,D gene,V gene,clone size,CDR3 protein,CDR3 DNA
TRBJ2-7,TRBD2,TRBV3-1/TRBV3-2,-,CASSPREAGEGYEQYF,TGTGCCAGCAGCCCTCGCGAGGCGGGAGAAGGCTACGAGCAGTACTTC
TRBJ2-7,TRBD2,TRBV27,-,CASSQRLAGGSYEQYF,TGTGCCAGCAGTCAACGACTAGCGGGAGGATCCTACGAGCAGTACTTC
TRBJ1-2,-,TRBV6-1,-,CASSEGAATLGYTF,TGTGCCAGCAGTGAGGGGGCAGCCACTTTGGGCTACACCTTC
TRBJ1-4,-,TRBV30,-,CAWSMGLNEKLFF,TGTGCCTGGAGTATGGGTCTTAATGAAAAACTGTTTTTT
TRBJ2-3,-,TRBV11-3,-,CASTRGLAEVDTQYF,TGTGCCAGCACCCGAGGGCTAGCTGAGGTAGATACGCAGTATTTT
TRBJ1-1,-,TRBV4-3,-,CASSQALPAGPNTEAFF,TGCGCCAGCAGCCAAGCTCTTCCGGCAGGGCCGAACACTGAAGCTTTCTTT
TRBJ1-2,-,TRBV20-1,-,CSARTPPTECF,TGCAGTGCTAGAACACCCCCGACAGAGTGCTTC
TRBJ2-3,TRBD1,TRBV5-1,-,CASSLTGGFPDTQYF,TGCGCCAGCAGCTTGACAGGGGGCTTCCCAGATACGCAGTATTTT
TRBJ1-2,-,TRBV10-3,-,CAITAEELSGYTF,TGTGCCATTACAGCCGAAGAGCTGTCTGGCTACACCTTC
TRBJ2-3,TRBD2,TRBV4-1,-,CASSPQLAGGADTQYF,TGCGCCAGCAGCCCCCAATTAGCGGGGGGGGCGGATACGCAGTATTTT
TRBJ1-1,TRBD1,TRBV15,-,CATSRGAGTGSTEAFF,TGTGCCACCAGCAGGGGGGCCGGGACAGGGAGCACTGAAGCTTTCTTT
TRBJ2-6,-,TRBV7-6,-,CASSLASGTGANVLTF,TGTGCCAGCAGCTTAGCTTCAGGGACTGGGGCCAACGTCCTGACTTTC
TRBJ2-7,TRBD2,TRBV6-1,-,CASSDWGTASGNSHYEQYF,TGTGCCAGCAGTGATTGGGGGACCGCAAGCGGGAACTCCCACTACGAGCAGTACTTC
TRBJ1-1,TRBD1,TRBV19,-,CATEGAGVEAFF,TGTGCCACGGAGGGGGCAGGTGTCGAAGCTTTCTTT
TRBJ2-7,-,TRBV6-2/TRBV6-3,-,CASSPIDRYPYEQYF,TGTGCCAGCAGCCCCATCGACAGATATCCCTACGAGCAGTACTTC
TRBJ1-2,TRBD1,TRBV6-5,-,CASIDRDRGYGYTF,TGTGCCAGCATCGATCGGGACAGGGGGTATGGCTACACCTTC
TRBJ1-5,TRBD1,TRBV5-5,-,CASSLVIATGVFNQPQHF,TGTGCCAGCAGCTTGGTGATTGCGACAGGGGTCTTCAATCAGCCCCAGCATTTT
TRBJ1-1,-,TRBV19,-,CASSIDSTVTEAFF,TGTGCCAGTAGTATAGATAGCACTGTGACTGAAGCTTTCTTT
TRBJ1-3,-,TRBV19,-,CASSISTGNTIYF,TGTGCCAGTAGTATTAGTACTGGAAACACCATATATTTT
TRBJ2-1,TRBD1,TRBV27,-,CASSSRPRTGYNEQFF,TGTGCCAGCAGTTCGCGCCCCCGGACAGGCTACAATGAGCAGTTCTTC
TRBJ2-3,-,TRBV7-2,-,CASSLRASTDTQYF,TGTGCCAGCAGCTTGCGGGCCAGCACAGATACGCAGTATTTT
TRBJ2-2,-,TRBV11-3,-,CASSFRMEGQAGELFF,TGTGCCAGCAGCTTCCGTATGGAGGGCCAGGCCGGGGAGCTGTTTTTT
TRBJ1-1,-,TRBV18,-,CASSPVGGYMNTEAFF,TGTGCCAGCTCACCAGTCGGGGGGTATATGAACACTGAAGCTTTCTTT
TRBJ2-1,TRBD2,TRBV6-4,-,CASSDSNGGGNEQFF,TGTGCCAGCAGTGACTCGAACGGCGGGGGTAATGAGCAGTTCTTC
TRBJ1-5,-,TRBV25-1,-,CASSAGTLSNQPQHF,TGTGCCAGCAGTGCCGGGACACTTAGCAATCAGCCCCAGCATTTT
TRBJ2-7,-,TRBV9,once,CASNDGGPSYEQYF,TGTGCCAGCAACGACGGGGGCCCCTCCTACGAGCAGTACTTC
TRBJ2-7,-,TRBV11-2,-,CASSLGVQQSSYEQYF,TGTGCCAGCAGCTTAGGGGTACAGCAAAGCTCCTACGAGCAGTACTTC
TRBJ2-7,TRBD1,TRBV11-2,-,CASSLGTGGDFSYEQYF,TGTGCCAGCAGCTTAGGGACAGGGGGCGACTTCTCCTACGAGCAGTACTTC
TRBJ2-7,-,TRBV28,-,CASSLRGYEQYF,TGTGCCAGCAGTTTAAGGGGCTACGAGCAGTACTTC
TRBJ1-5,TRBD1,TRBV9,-,CASSVGTGGQPQHF,TGTGCCAGCAGCGTAGGGACAGGAGGACAGCCCCAGCATTTT
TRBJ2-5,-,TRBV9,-,CASSVGVGAGHQETQYF,TGTGCCAGCAGCGTAGGGGTTGGGGCAGGGCACCAAGAGACCCAGTACTTC
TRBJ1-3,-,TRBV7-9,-,CASSLGRSSGNTIYF,TGTGCCAGCAGCCTTGGCCGATCCTCTGGAAACACCATATATTTT
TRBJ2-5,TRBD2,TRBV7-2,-,CASSLHRTSGGLGQETQYF,TGTGCCAGCAGCCTGCATCGGACTAGCGGGGGGTTAGGCCAAGAGACCCAGTACTTC
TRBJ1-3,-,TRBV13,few,CASSLGAGRLLSGNTIYF,TGTGCCAGCAGCTTAGGCGCAGGGCGTCTTCTCTCTGGAAACACCATATATTTT
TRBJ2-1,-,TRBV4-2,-,CASSQGVTAEQFF,TGTGCCAGCAGCCAAGGAGTCACGGCTGAGCAGTTCTTC
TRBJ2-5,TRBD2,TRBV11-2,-,CASSLSGSPQETQYF,TGTGCCAGCAGCCTTAGCGGGAGCCCGCAAGAGACCCAGTACTTC
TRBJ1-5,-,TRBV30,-,CAWSVQGRVHF,TGTGCCTGGAGTGTACAGGGAAGGGTGCATTTT
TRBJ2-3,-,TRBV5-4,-,CASSLQGNADTQYF,TGTGCCAGCAGCCTACAGGGTAATGCAGATACGCAGTATTTT
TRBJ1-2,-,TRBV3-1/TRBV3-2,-,CASRTEGYGYTF,TGTGCCAGCAGGACGGAGGGGTACGGCTACACCTTC
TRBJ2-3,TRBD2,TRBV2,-,CASSAGLAGSTDTQYF,TGTGCCAGCAGCGCGGGACTAGCGGGGAGCACAGATACGCAGTATTTT
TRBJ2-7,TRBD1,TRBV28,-,CASSTAGGLSYEQYF,TGTGCCAGCAGCACCGCAGGGGGCTTATCCTACGAGCAGTACTTC
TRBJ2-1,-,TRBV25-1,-,CASSELPRHNEQFF,TGTGCCAGCAGTGAACTACCCCGACACAATGAGCAGTTCTTC
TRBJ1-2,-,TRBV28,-,CASSRGELNYGYTF,TGTGCCAGCAGTCGAGGGGAGTTAAACTATGGCTACACCTTC
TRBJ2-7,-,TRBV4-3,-,CASSQGWGPSYEQYF,TGCGCCAGCAGCCAGGGCTGGGGGCCCTCCTACGAGCAGTACTTC
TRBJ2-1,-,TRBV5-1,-,CASEILGGAGKGDEQFF,TGCGCCAGCGAGATCCTCGGTGGGGCAGGGAAGGGCGATGAGCAGTTCTTC
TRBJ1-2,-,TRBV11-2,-,CASSRRAENYGYTF,TGTGCCAGCAGCCGTCGCGCGGAAAACTATGGCTACACCTTC
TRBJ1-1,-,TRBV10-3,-,CAISARNTEAFF,TGTGCCATCAGTGCCCGGAACACTGAAGCTTTCTTT
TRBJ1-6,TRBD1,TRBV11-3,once,CASSQQGDSSPLHF,TGTGCCAGCAGCCAACAGGGGGATAGTTCACCCCTCCACTTT
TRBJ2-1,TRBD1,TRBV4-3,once,CASSQWTPGQGTPEQFF,TGCGCCAGCAGCCAATGGACTCCGGGACAGGGGACGCCTGAGCAGTTCTTC
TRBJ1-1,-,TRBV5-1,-,CASSQLSGGGTEAFF,TGCGCCAGCAGCCAACTATCCGGAGGGGGTACTGAAGCTTTCTTT
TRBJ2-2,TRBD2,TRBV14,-,CASSRPGGNTGELFF,TGTGCCAGCAGCCGTCCGGGGGGGAACACCGGGGAGCTGTTTTTT
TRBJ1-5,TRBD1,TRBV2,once,CASQGQTGNQPQHF,TGTGCCAGTCAGGGACAGACGGGCAATCAGCCCCAGCATTTT
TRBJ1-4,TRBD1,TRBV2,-,CASSGQGLFF,TGTGCCAGCAGCGGACAGGGACTGTTTTTT
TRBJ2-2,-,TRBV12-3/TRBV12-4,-,CASSGTRTGELFF,TGTGCCAGCAGTGGGACGAGGACCGGGGAGCTGTTTTTT